The sample holds many counts of the clone carrying this T cell receptor (beta chain). The antigen is not known. The data originate from a study of T cells after yellow fever vaccination. As for the study in general: Fractions low in cell number were prepared with SMART-Seq v4 Ultra Low Input.

Trimming took off 5 bases at V and 2 bases at J, with 16 bases between the two ends. This CDR3 has 15 residues. Germline V gene data show CDR1 as SGHTA and CDR2 as FQGNSA. Study-level findings and limits: Overlap between CD4 and CD8 compartments was detected for a small share of clonotypes. Within FACS-sorted repertoires, abundant clonotypes contaminating from the bulk population could be present. The secondary response was weaker, and its peak arrived faster, on day 5 versus 15.

TCRdb analysed the 5' RACE reads with MiXCR anew, one entry per CDR3 protein. The table includes some 320,000 distinct CDR3 sequences, 3.5% to 5% detected once. This clonotype was obtained from a young man who received the YFV17D yellow fever vaccine. This sequence joins TRBV7-2 and TRBJ2-7; TRBD2 is a possible D gene (6 bases). This specimen consisted of PBMCs, obtained 15 days after the yellow fever booster vaccination. The CDR3 sequence: CASSLLAGNAYEQYF. CDR3 coding DNA: TGTGCCAGCAGCCTCTTGGCGGGGAACGCCTACGAGCAGTACTTC. The full variable domain, rest sourced from reference TRBV7-2 and TRBJ2-7, is GAGVSQSPSNKVTEKGKDVELRCDPISGHTALYWYRQSLGQGLEFLIYFQGNSAPDKSGLPSDRFSAERTGGSVSTLTIQRTQQEDSAVYLCASSLLAGNAYEQYFGPGTRLTVT.